These 21 T cell receptor beta chains came from one sample sequenced in a study of early T cells in non-severe SARS-CoV-2 infection. MiXCR was run by TCRdb on the 5' RACE reads, yielding one entry per CDR3 protein. The sample carries around 76,000 distinct CDR3 sequences, about 14% recorded once. The sample consisted of whole blood, taken at baseline. The receptors here all came from an adult who was a healthcare worker with PCR-confirmed SARS-CoV-2 infection or an uninfected control (not recorded which).

A few counts support this clonotype. The chain carries TRBV7-9 and TRBJ2-2, with 7 bases fitting TRBD2. V trimming: 11 bases; J trimming: 1 base; junction bases outside the gene matches: 7. Germline V gene sequence: CDR1 SEHNR, CDR2 FQNEAQ (reference sequence). CDR3 length equals 14 residues. The CDR3, as DNA: TGTGCCCCGGGGGGACTCCAGAACACCGGGGAGCTGTTTTTT. Translation gives CAPGGLQNTGELFF.

This clonotype was detected a few times. The V call is TRBV28, the J call TRBJ1-6; no clear D. Per germline, CDR1 MDHEN and CDR2 SYDVKM. Trimming pared 3 bases from V and 9 bases from J, leaving 12 bases between. The CDR3 is 14 residues long. CDR3 DNA: TGTGCCAGCAGTTTCGGAGGGCGGGTTTCACCCCTCCACTTT. It specifies CASSFGGRVSPLHF.

This clonotype was seen ten or more times. The V call is TRBV28, the J call TRBJ1-1; 7 bases are shared with TRBD1. CDR1 is MDHEN and CDR2 is SYDVKM in the germline V gene. With 5 bases clipped from V and 1 base from J, the junction kept 1 base outside the gene matches. The CDR3 spans 13 residues. The CDR3 sequence: CASSRQGNTEAFF. Written as DNA, the CDR3 is TGTGCCAGCAGTCGACAGGGGAACACTGAAGCTTTCTTT.

This clonotype came up many times. The rearrangement uses TRBV12-3 or TRBV12-4 and TRBJ2-3, with TRBD1 matching 9 bases. V dropped 6 bases and J dropped 2; count of bases not matched to a gene: 3. The length of the CDR3 is 14 residues. The CDR3 loop reads CASSRTGVTDTQYF. The CDR3 nucleotides read TGTGCCAGCAGCCGGACAGGGGTCACAGATACGCAGTATTTT.

The chain joins TRBV9 to TRBJ2-5, with 8 bases identical to TRBD1. Losses at the gene ends were 4 bases for V and 2 bases for J; bases not matched to a gene: 7. The CDR3 totals 15 residues. The germline CDR1 and CDR2 sequences are SGDLS and YYNGEE. CDR3 in amino acids: CASSRTGQGQETQYF. Here the CDR3 DNA reads TGTGCCAGCAGCCGTACCGGACAGGGACAAGAGACCCAGTACTTC.

As concerns this clonotype: A much larger clone lies one base from this, so it may be a read error. The chain has TRBV28 and TRBJ2-7; D remains ambiguous. V was pared by 5 bases and J by 3 bases, with 2 bases between. CDR1 and CDR2 (germline): MDHEN, SYDVKM. This CDR3 has 10 residues. CDR3 residues: CASSHYEQYF. In nucleotides, the CDR3 is TGTGCCAGCAGTCACTACGAGCAGTACTTC.

In its sample, this clonotype was seen a few times. The V and J genes are TRBV12-3 or TRBV12-4 and TRBJ2-7; 8 bases are shared with TRBD1. This CDR3 is built from 14 residues. V dropped 6 bases and J dropped 6; count of bases not matched to a gene: 10. The CDR3 sequence: CASSLGQGASEQYF. The CDR3 DNA sequence: TGTGCCAGCAGCCTAGGGCAGGGGGCGTCCGAGCAGTACTTC.

In its sample, this clonotype was seen a few times. The rearrangement uses TRBV4-2 and TRBJ1-6, with a tentative D call TRBD1 (5 bases). Trimming took 1 base from V and 6 from J, leaving 10 bases between them. Per the germline V gene, CDR1 is LGHNA and CDR2 is YNFKEQ. CDR3 length: 15 residues. The CDR3 is CASSQGARANSPLHF. The CDR3 DNA reads as TGTGCCAGCAGCCAAGGAGCCAGGGCTAATTCACCCCTCCACTTT.

V is TRBV20-1 and J is TRBJ2-5; D is ambiguous. The length of the CDR3 is 16 residues. In germline, CDR1 is DFQATT, CDR2 SNEGSKA (reference sequence). The ends were cut back, 0 bases at V and 2 bases at J, with 16 bases in the middle. CDR3 nucleotides: TGCAGTGCTAGAGATTTCATGGACGCCTTACAAGAGACCCAGTACTTC. This sequence encodes CSARDFMDALQETQYF.

This clonotype was seen ten or more times. The chain is built from TRBV7-7 and TRBJ2-1; D gene ambiguous. The CDR3 covers 13 residues. The V end lost 5 bases, the J end lost 10 bases, and 15 bases lay between the germline ends. CDR1 is SSHAT, CDR2 FNYEAQ, per germline (reference sequence). The CDR3 DNA sequence: TGTGCCAGCAGCCTTGATAGGAATCAGGAGCAGTTCTTC. It is translated as CASSLDRNQEQFF.

The chain joins TRBV2 to TRBJ1-2, with D possibly matching TRBD1 (5 bases). Trimming shortened V by 5 bases and J by 3 bases, and 7 bases separated the two germline ends. The CDR3 length is 12 residues. CDR1 and CDR2 from the germline V gene are SNHLY and FYNNEI. As DNA, the CDR3 is TGTGCCAGCAGTAGGGACGACTATGGCTACACCTTC. Its protein product is CASSRDDYGYTF.

This clonotype was recorded at least ten times. The J gene is TRBJ1-1, the V gene TRBV7-9, with D hard to call. The germline CDR1 and CDR2 sequences are SEHNR and FQNEAQ (reference sequence). V gave up 0 bases and J gave up 1 base, with 3 bases separating them. The CDR3 loop spans 13 amino acids. The CDR3 DNA follows: TGTGCCAGCAGCTTAGCTCGGAACACTGAAGCTTTCTTT. Translating gives CASSLARNTEAFF.

The chain employs TRBV28 and TRBJ2-7; the match to TRBD1 covers 10 bases. The germline CDR1 and CDR2 sequences are MDHEN and SYDVKM. CDR3 length: 16 residues. The V and J ends lost 5 bases and 4 bases, in that order; junction bases with no gene match: 11. The CDR3 loop is CASSRPPGTGAYEQYF. The CDR3 nucleotides are TGTGCCAGCAGTCGACCCCCCGGGACAGGGGCGTACGAGCAGTACTTC.

This clonotype was counted a few times. The V call is TRBV5-1, the J call TRBJ2-5; 9 bases line up with TRBD2. J gave up 2 bases and V 0 bases, and 5 bases lay outside the gene matches. Germline-derived CDR1 and CDR2 are SGHRS and YFSETQ. This CDR3 contains 16 residues. This chain's CDR3 is CASSLAAGGLQETQYF. CDR3 nucleotides: TGCGCCAGCAGCTTGGCAGCGGGAGGATTGCAAGAGACCCAGTACTTC.

The DNA for the CDR3 is TGCAGTGGTAAGAAACCCTCAGGCGAGCAGTACTTC. Translation gives CSGKKPSGEQYF. The V call is TRBV20-1, the J call TRBJ2-7; no clear D. The CDR3 covers 12 residues. Trimming left V 7 bases short and J 6 bases short, with 16 bases between. Germline CDR1 reads DFQATT; CDR2 reads SNEGSKA (reference sequence).

The sample holds many counts of this clonotype. The chain joins TRBV7-9 to TRBJ2-5; no reliable D call. This CDR3 spans 13 amino acids. Trimming removed 4 bases at V and 1 base at J, with 7 bases between. Looked up from germline, CDR1 is SEHNR and CDR2 is FQNEAQ (reference sequence). For the CDR3, the DNA is TGTGCCAGCAGCTCGCGAGGCCAAGAGACCCAGTACTTC. It specifies CASSSRGQETQYF.

This clonotype was counted a few times. The chain is built from TRBV28 and TRBJ1-2, with no clear D. The CDR3 has 14 residues. Germline V CDR1 and CDR2: MDHEN, SYDVKM. V gave up 6 bases and J gave up 4 bases, with 15 bases separating them. CDR3 protein: CASSLFPGSYGYTF. The CDR3 nucleotides are TGTGCCAGCAGCCTCTTTCCAGGTTCCTATGGCTACACCTTC.

This clonotype has a count of ten or more. This rearrangement joins TRBV9 to TRBJ2-1, with unresolved D. Trimming pared 0 bases from V and 0 bases from J, leaving 7 bases between. Germline CDR1 reads SGDLS; CDR2 reads YYNGEE. The CDR3 sequence is 15 residues long. The CDR3 DNA sequence: TGTGCCAGCAGCGTAGAGGCGGCCTCCTACAATGAGCAGTTCTTC. Its translation is CASSVEAASYNEQFF.

The CDR3 sequence: CASSFGRDPYEQYF. The CDR3 region has the DNA TGCGCCAGCAGCTTTGGGAGAGATCCCTACGAGCAGTACTTC. The J gene is TRBJ2-7, the V gene TRBV5-1, with D tentatively TRBD2 (5 bases). The CDR3 sequence is 14 residues long. V was clipped by 2 bases and J by 2 bases, with 11 bases between them. CDR1 is SGHRS and CDR2 is YFSETQ in the germline V gene.

This clonotype was found many times. The rearrangement joins TRBV28 to TRBJ2-3; TRBD2 aligns across 7 bases. Germline V gene lookup returns CDR1 MDHEN and CDR2 SYDVKM. J was trimmed by 1 base and V by 4 bases; bases with no gene match: 2. The CDR3 sequence is 14 residues long. Here the CDR3 reads CASSWGGGTDTQYF. The CDR3 nucleotides read TGTGCCAGCAGTTGGGGAGGGGGCACAGATACGCAGTATTTT.

V gene TRBV6-6 combines with J gene TRBJ2-3; 11 bases map to TRBD2. This CDR3 is 15 amino acids long. V lost 5 bases and J lost 4; bases outside the gene matches: 5. Germline lookup yields CDR1 MNHNY and CDR2 SVGAGI (reference sequence). CDR3 residues: CASSPSGRRSDTQYF. CDR3 in DNA: TGTGCCAGCAGTCCTAGCGGGAGGAGGTCAGATACGCAGTATTTT.